Shown below are 16 T cell receptor beta chains from a single sample sequenced in a study of OX40 agonist ivuxolimab in advanced cancers. Clones were sequenced by immunoSEQ multiplex PCR, and TCRdb holds only the in-frame ones, with some missing. The repertoire has 9,500 to 12,000 clones, roughly 80% of them found once; the top ten carry 10%. The sample in question was CD4+ or CD8+ T cells sorted from blood, obtained in a trial of the OX40 agonist ivuxolimab. The source is an adult with an advanced solid tumor such as melanoma, head and neck, liver or kidney cancer.

The CDR3, as DNA: TGTGCCAGCAGCTGGGGGGAAACAGATACGCAGTATTTT. Amino acid sequence: CASSWGETDTQYF. The chain links TRBV28 to TRBJ2-3; possible D gene TRBD2, 6 bases. V was pared by 6 bases and J by 3 bases, with 10 bases between. The CDR3 is 13 amino acids. The V gene's germline CDR1 is MDHEN and CDR2 SYDVKM. Full variable domain (missing parts from reference TRBV28 and TRBJ2-3): DVKVTQSSRYLVKRTGEKVFLECVQDMDHENMFWYRQDPGLGLRLIYFSYDVKMKEKGDIPEGYSVSREKKERFSLILESASTNQTSMYLCASSWGETDTQYFGPGTRLTVL.

The sample holds one count of this clone. This rearrangement joins TRBV11-1 to TRBJ2-7; 9 bases agree with TRBD2. Trimming cost V 1 base and J 5 bases; bases outside gene matches: 6. Germline V CDR1 and CDR2: SGHAT, FQDESV (reference sequence). The CDR3 spans 15 residues. CDR3 DNA: TGTGCCAGCAGCTTAGTGGGTAGCGGGAGCGACGAGCAGTACTTC. It translates to CASSLVGSGSDEQYF.

The V gene is TRBV14, the J gene TRBJ2-7, with 7 bases fitting TRBD1. The CDR3 has 13 residues. Germline CDR1 and CDR2: SGHDN and FVKESK. Trimming took 5 bases from V and 0 from J; bases not matched to a gene: 1. The CDR3 sequence: CASSYRGSYEQYF. In DNA form, the CDR3 reads TGTGCCAGCAGCTACAGGGGCTCCTACGAGCAGTACTTC.

V usage is TRBV9 and J usage is TRBJ2-7; D might be TRBD2 (7 bases). Germline assignment: CDR1 SGDLS and CDR2 YYNGEE. The length of the CDR3 is 15 residues. V dropped 3 bases and J dropped 3 bases, with 16 bases sitting between them. Here the CDR3 DNA reads TGTGCCAGCAGCGGCGGGGGCGTAGGGCTCTACGAGCAGTACTTC. Amino acids: CASSGGGVGLYEQYF.

This chain connects TRBV13 to TRBJ2-3; D perhaps matches TRBD2 (6 bases). The CDR3 extends over 15 amino acids. With 0 bases removed from V and 2 bases from J, the gap between germline ends came to 9 bases. Germline V gives CDR1 PRHDT, CDR2 FYEKMQ (reference sequence). This CDR3 reads CASSLGRRDTDTQYF. CDR3 nucleotides: TGTGCCAGCAGCTTAGGTCGGAGGGACACAGATACGCAGTATTTT.

This clone is large by share. The rearrangement uses TRBV19 and TRBJ2-1, with no clear D. Germline V gives CDR1 LNHDA, CDR2 SQIVND (reference sequence). The CDR3 is made up of 14 amino acids. Trimming pared 3 bases from V and 0 bases from J, leaving 6 bases between. CDR3 sequence reads: CASSIVSSYNEQFF. The CDR3 DNA sequence: TGTGCCAGTAGTATTGTGAGCTCCTACAATGAGCAGTTCTTC.

This rearrangement joins TRBV7-9 to TRBJ1-2; D remains unclear. The CDR3 has 12 residues. V gave up 5 bases and J gave up 8 bases, with 12 bases separating them. Germline values: CDR1 SEHNR, CDR2 FQNEAQ (reference sequence). The CDR3 region has the DNA TGTGCCAGCAGCCCCCGGAATGGGGGCTACACCTTC. It is translated as CASSPRNGGYTF.

The V call is TRBV14, the J call TRBJ2-5, with 7 bases aligning to TRBD2. CDR1 is SGHDN, CDR2 FVKESK, per germline. With 1 base clipped from V and 1 base from J, the junction kept 6 bases outside the gene matches. CDR3 length equals 16 residues. This chain's CDR3 is CASSQVREAIQETQYF. Here the CDR3 DNA reads TGTGCCAGCAGCCAAGTCCGGGAGGCTATCCAAGAGACCCAGTACTTC.

The V and J genes are TRBV9 and TRBJ2-1, with 12 bases fitting TRBD2. The CDR3 extends over 15 amino acids. CDR1 SGDLS and CDR2 YYNGEE come from the germline V gene. The V and J ends lost 1 base and 7 bases, in that order; junction bases with no gene match: 3. The CDR3 sequence: CASSVLAGGGNEQFF. DNA for the CDR3: TGTGCCAGCAGCGTACTAGCGGGAGGGGGGAATGAGCAGTTCTTC.

The rearrangement links TRBV9 to TRBJ2-3, with 10 bases lining up with TRBD2. The germline V gene encodes CDR1 SGDLS and CDR2 YYNGEE. The V gene end was trimmed by 6 bases and the J gene end by 2 bases; junction bases not matched to a gene: 3. The CDR3 sequence is 14 residues long. The CDR3 sequence: CASTAGGTTDTQYF. As DNA, the CDR3 is TGTGCCAGCACAGCGGGAGGGACCACAGATACGCAGTATTTT.

The chain is built from TRBV7-5 and TRBJ2-1; the DNA was not compared with TRBD2, the D call given in the table. TRBV7-5 represents a pseudogene. The CDR3 runs to 13 residues. The CDR3 DNA sequence: TGTGCCAGCAGCTTATTCGAGAACAATGAGCAGTTCTTC. Amino acids: CASSLFENNEQFF.

This clone was detected a few times. This chain connects TRBV5-8 to TRBJ2-7, with 8 positions matching TRBD1. J gave up 2 bases and V 4 bases, and 11 bases lay outside the gene matches. The germline CDR1 and CDR2 sequences are SGHTS and YDEGEE. The CDR3 sequence is 16 residues long. DNA of the CDR3: TGTGCCAGCAGCCCGGTTGAGGGACAGGCCCCCTACGAGCAGTACTTC. This codes for CASSPVEGQAPYEQYF.

This clone appeared a few times. V gene TRBV29-1 combines with J gene TRBJ2-7, with 8 bases fitting TRBD1. V shed 6 bases, J shed 3 bases, and the junction held 7 bases outside the gene matches. This CDR3 region has 13 residues. Per germline, CDR1 SQVTM and CDR2 ANQGSEA. CDR3 residues: CSVRSGGDYEQYF. The CDR3 region has the DNA TGCAGCGTGCGATCAGGGGGCGACTACGAGCAGTACTTC.

The rearrangement links TRBV27 to TRBJ2-1; D might be TRBD1 (6 bases). The V and J ends lost 7 bases and 7 bases respectively, with 20 bases between them. Germline lookup yields CDR1 MNHEY and CDR2 SMNVEV (reference sequence). The CDR3 extends over 15 amino acids. The CDR3 DNA is TGTGCCAGCACCCACAGGGTCGACGATTGGAATGAGCAGTTCTTC. Translation: CASTHRVDDWNEQFF.

This chain links TRBV11-3 with TRBJ2-1, with 9 bases lining up with TRBD1. The ends lost 5 bases at V and 8 bases at J; junction bases unmatched: 4. Per the germline V gene, CDR1 is SGHNT and CDR2 is YENEEA. The CDR3 has 13 residues. The CDR3 nucleotides are TGTGCCAGCAGCGGGGACAGGGTCGATGAGCAGTTCTTC. This gives the protein CASSGDRVDEQFF.

This clone rates as medium-sized. The rearrangement joins TRBV6-4 to TRBJ2-2; D possibly uses TRBD1 or TRBD2 (5 bases each). The germline V gene encodes CDR1 MRHNA and CDR2 SNTAGT. The CDR3 runs 13 residues. V shed 3 bases and J shed 3 bases, with 5 bases lying between them. The CDR3 region is CASSEGHTGELFF. The CDR3 coding sequence is TGTGCCAGCAGTGAGGGACACACCGGGGAGCTGTTTTTT.